The TCR beta chain under discussion was sequenced for a study of graft-versus-host responses after intestinal transplantation. The CDR3 is 14 residues long. V lost 8 bases to trimming and J lost 3 bases; unmatched junction nucleotides: 10. CDR1 MNHEY and CDR2 SMNVEV come from the germline V gene (reference sequence). Profiling relied on immunoSEQ multiplex PCR, and the TCRdb table lists in-frame clones only, not all of them. The sample has 80,000 to 100,000 clones, roughly nine tenths seen once. In regard to this clone: The antigen remains unidentified.

Study conclusions and caveats: Early post-transplant HvG declines showed an association with peak circulating GvH clone levels.

This material consisted of unstimulated CD4+ T cells sorted from spleen or lymph node cells, taken before intestinal transplant. This TCR derives from a human donor who received an intestinal transplant. V gene TRBV27 combines with J gene TRBJ2-7; 7 positions agree with TRBD1. The CDR3 protein is CASSPLGTDYEQYF. The CDR3 DNA sequence: TGTGCCAGCTCCCCTCTCGGGACAGACTACGAGCAGTACTTC.